The 7 T cell receptor beta chains listed next were all sequenced from one sample in a study of shared clonotypes between healthy human individuals. This table comes from immunoSEQ multiplex PCR, and its TCRdb copy is limited to in-frame clones, with some not included. The top ten clones hold 0.32% of a sample with about 380,000 clones, 90% to 98% of them seen once. Sequencing was carried out using memory CD8+ T cells sorted from blood. Subset defined: CD45RO+ cells pooled with CCR7-negative TemRA cells. All receptors come from a man aged 25 to 40 in good health.

This rearrangement joins TRBV7-4 to TRBJ2-7; 8 positions agree with TRBD2. After removal of 2 bases from V and 3 bases from J, the junction contained 9 bases not matched to a gene. This CDR3 is built from 16 residues. Germline CDR1 reads SGHVT; CDR2 reads SQSDAQ. Here the CDR3 DNA reads TGTGCCAGCAGCTTATACCCAGCGGGAGAGGTCTACGAGCAGTACTTC. As protein: CASSLYPAGEVYEQYF.

This clone was recorded only once. The chain recombines TRBV5-6 with TRBJ2-5; 8 bases line up with TRBD1. This CDR3 contains 18 residues. With V trimmed by 3 bases and J by 4 bases, 17 bases remained unmatched. CDR1 and CDR2 from the germline V gene are SGHDT and YYEEEE. The CDR3 DNA is TGTGCCAGCAGCTCCGGATACGGCTGGACAGGGAGAGGAGAGACCCAGTACTTC. It encodes CASSSGYGWTGRGETQYF.

This clone appeared a single time. The V call is TRBV28, the J call TRBJ2-3; TRBD2 matches at 9 bases. Germline loops: CDR1 MDHEN, CDR2 SYDVKM. This CDR3 is built from 18 residues. V shed 7 bases, J shed 4 bases, and the junction held 18 bases outside the gene matches. CDR3 in amino acids: CASIQALGGRALADTQYF. In nucleotides, the CDR3 is TGTGCCAGCATTCAGGCTCTGGGCGGGAGGGCCTTGGCAGATACGCAGTATTTT.

This CDR3 reads CASSMGGRVADTQYF. CDR3 nucleotide sequence: TGTGCCAGTAGTATGGGAGGGAGGGTCGCAGATACGCAGTATTTT. The chain joins TRBV19 to TRBJ2-3; TRBD2 matches 7 bases. V trimming: 3 bases; J trimming: 4 bases; junction bases outside the gene matches: 7. Germline CDR1 is LNHDA and CDR2 is SQIVND (reference sequence). This CDR3 has 15 residues.

In this sample, this clone turned up once. The V and J genes are TRBV28 and TRBJ2-7; 10 nucleotides line up with TRBD2. The CDR3 is made up of 17 amino acids. The germline V gene encodes CDR1 MDHEN and CDR2 SYDVKM. Trimming at V came to 5 bases and at J to 2 bases, leaving 12 bases not matched to a gene. The CDR3 loop reads CASSVPGLARRAYEQYF. In DNA form, the CDR3 reads TGTGCCAGCAGTGTCCCGGGACTAGCGCGGAGGGCCTACGAGCAGTACTTC.

The V call is TRBV28, the J call TRBJ2-3; possible D gene TRBD1, 7 bases. Per germline, CDR1 MDHEN and CDR2 SYDVKM. The ends were cut back, 0 bases at V and 0 bases at J, with 10 bases in the middle. CDR3 length: 16 amino acids. The CDR3 loop is CASSLWPGGSTDTQYF. The CDR3 coding sequence is TGTGCCAGCAGTTTATGGCCAGGGGGGAGCACAGATACGCAGTATTTT.

The genes are TRBV18 and TRBJ1-2; TRBD1 matches 8 bases. The CDR3 totals 15 residues. The V gene end was trimmed by 3 bases and the J gene end by 8 bases; junction bases not matched to a gene: 11. CDR1 is KGHSH, CDR2 LQKENI, per germline. This chain's CDR3 is CASSPKTGAEGGYTF. The CDR3 nucleotides are TGTGCCAGCTCACCCAAGACAGGGGCCGAGGGAGGCTACACCTTC.